One and the same sample provided the 24 T cell receptor beta chains below, sequenced in a study of OX40 agonist ivuxolimab in advanced cancers. Profiling relied on immunoSEQ multiplex PCR, and the TCRdb table lists in-frame clones only, not all of them. The sample carries tens of thousands of clones, roughly 80% recorded once. Source: CD4+ or CD8+ T cells sorted from blood, taken in a trial of the OX40 agonist ivuxolimab. The receptors were gathered from an adult with an advanced solid tumor such as melanoma, head and neck, liver or kidney cancer.

This clone has only a few counts. V is TRBV6-4 and J is TRBJ2-7; TRBD1 is a possible D gene (5 bases). Trimming took off 7 bases at V and 2 bases at J, with 12 bases between the two ends. Per germline, CDR1 MRHNA and CDR2 SNTAGT. The CDR3 totals 13 residues. CDR3 region: CASTTGHPYEQYF. The CDR3 region has the DNA TGTGCCAGCACCACTGGACATCCCTACGAGCAGTACTTC.

V gene TRBV19 combines with J gene TRBJ2-5, with 8 bases aligning to TRBD2. CDR3 length: 15 residues. Per germline, CDR1 LNHDA and CDR2 SQIVND (reference sequence). With V trimmed by 4 bases and J by 4 bases, 8 bases remained unmatched. CDR3 in amino acids: CASSTAGTRGETQYF. The CDR3 DNA follows: TGTGCCAGTAGTACCGCCGGGACTAGAGGAGAGACCCAGTACTTC.

This chain links TRBV7-2 with TRBJ2-2; a possible D gene is TRBD2 (6 bases). From germline, CDR1 is SGHTA and CDR2 FQGNSA. This CDR3 has 16 amino acids. V lost 2 bases and J 4 bases, leaving 14 bases between the germline ends. In nucleotides, the CDR3 is TGTGCCAGCAGCTTAATTGGGTCGGGAGTCACCGGGGAGCTGTTTTTT. It codes for CASSLIGSGVTGELFF. Together with reference TRBV7-2 and TRBJ2-2, the CDR3 gives the full variable domain: GAGVSQSPSNKVTEKGKDVELRCDPISGHTALYWYRQSLGQGLEFLIYFQGNSAPDKSGLPSDRFSAERTGGSVSTLTIQRTQQEDSAVYLCASSLIGSGVTGELFFGEGSRLTVL.

The chain uses TRBV5-1 and TRBJ1-1; TRBD1 matches at 8 bases. Germline V gives CDR1 SGHRS, CDR2 YFSETQ. The length of the CDR3 is 16 residues. Germline trimming cut 0 bases from V and 1 base from J; bases unmatched to any gene: 5. The CDR3 DNA sequence: TGCGCCAGCAGCTTGGGGGCAGGGGGCAAGAACACTGAAGCTTTCTTT. Protein product: CASSLGAGGKNTEAFF.

The chain is built from TRBV28 and TRBJ1-1; D is uncertain. The CDR3 runs to 13 residues. V dropped 2 bases and J dropped 4 bases, with 8 bases sitting between them. Germline loops: CDR1 MDHEN, CDR2 SYDVKM. The CDR3 region is CASSLIVSTEAFF. CDR3 bases: TGTGCCAGCAGTTTAATTGTAAGCACTGAAGCTTTCTTT.

The J gene is TRBJ1-1, the V gene TRBV7-9; 7 bases match TRBD1. The CDR3 runs to 12 residues. Germline V lookup: CDR1 SEHNR, CDR2 FQNEAQ (reference sequence). The J segment lost 9 bases and the V segment lost 5 bases, leaving 6 bases of the junction unmatched. The chain's CDR3 is CASSPNRGQAFF. DNA for the CDR3: TGTGCCAGCAGCCCCAACAGGGGCCAAGCTTTCTTT. Variable domain in full (rest from reference TRBV7-9 and TRBJ1-1): DTGVSQNPRHKITKRGQNVTFRCDPISEHNRLYWYRQTLGQGPEFLTYFQNEAQLEKSRLLSDRFSAERPKGSFSTLEIQRTEQGDSAMYLCASSPNRGQAFFGQGTRLTVV.

The chain couples TRBV29-1 to TRBJ2-3; the D is unclear. V lost 6 bases and J 2 bases, leaving 6 bases between the germline ends. The germline CDR1 and CDR2 sequences are SQVTM and ANQGSEA. The CDR3 has 11 amino acids. Here the CDR3 DNA reads TGCAGCGTCCGCAACACAGATACGCAGTATTTT. Encoded protein: CSVRNTDTQYF.

The V gene is TRBV5-1, the J gene TRBJ1-3; no reliable D call. Germline V gene data show CDR1 as SGHRS and CDR2 as YFSETQ. V lost 0 bases to trimming and J lost 0 bases, with 13 bases between them. The CDR3 covers 17 residues. CDR3 nucleotides: TGCGCCAGCAGCTTGGGGGGAGCCCCACTCTCTGGAAACACCATATATTTT. It yields the protein CASSLGGAPLSGNTIYF.

This clone was detected once. The rearrangement uses TRBV7-9 and TRBJ1-2; 11 positions agree with TRBD1. The germline V gene encodes CDR1 SEHNR and CDR2 FQNEAQ (reference sequence). This CDR3 has 15 residues. Trimming cost V 4 bases and J 3 bases; bases outside gene matches: 4. In DNA form, the CDR3 reads TGTGCCAGCAGCTCTGGACAGGGGGCTCACTATGGCTACACCTTC. This translates into CASSSGQGAHYGYTF.

V gene TRBV15 combines with J gene TRBJ1-6; D perhaps matches TRBD1 (6 bases). The V and J ends lost 0 bases and 9 bases respectively, with 15 bases between them. Germline CDR1 LNHNV, CDR2 YYDKDF (reference sequence). There are 16 residues in the CDR3. The CDR3 sequence: CATSRDWDTETSPLHF. For the CDR3, the DNA is TGTGCCACCAGCAGAGATTGGGACACCGAAACTTCACCCCTCCACTTT.

This clone was counted a single time. This chain uses TRBV5-1 with TRBJ2-6; D is uncertain. Deletions cut 4 bases from V and 0 bases from J, with 11 bases between. Germline CDR1 reads SGHRS; CDR2 reads YFSETQ. The CDR3 spans 16 residues. CDR3 nucleotides: TGCGCCAGCAGCCCCACAGCTAGCTCTGGGGCCAACGTCCTGACTTTC. Its translation: CASSPTASSGANVLTF.

This chain connects TRBV28 to TRBJ2-7; the match to TRBD1 covers 9 bases. Germline CDR1 is MDHEN and CDR2 is SYDVKM. Germline trimming cut 4 bases from V and 0 bases from J; bases unmatched to any gene: 4. The CDR3 totals 15 residues. In nucleotides, the CDR3 is TGTGCCAGCAGTTCACCGGGACAGGGCTCCTACGAGCAGTACTTC. Translation: CASSSPGQGSYEQYF.

This chain links TRBV19 with TRBJ2-7; 11 bases agree with TRBD2. V was pared by 10 bases and J by 4 bases, with 9 bases of the junction left unmatched. The CDR3 loop spans 14 amino acids. The germline gives CDR1 LNHDA, CDR2 SQIVND (reference sequence). The CDR3 protein is CATQSTSGGYEQYF. The DNA of the CDR3 is TGTGCCACCCAGTCCACTAGCGGGGGTTACGAGCAGTACTTC.

This clone was counted only a few times. The V gene is TRBV7-2, the J gene TRBJ2-7; possibly TRBD1 for D (6 bases). V shed 3 bases and J shed 5 bases, with 20 bases lying between them. The V gene's germline CDR1 is SGHTA and CDR2 FQGNSA. The CDR3 is made up of 16 amino acids. The chain's CDR3 is CASSLGLGTGMNEQYF. The CDR3 DNA follows: TGTGCCAGCAGCTTGGGTTTGGGCACAGGGATGAACGAGCAGTACTTC.

The genes are TRBV5-4 and TRBJ2-3; tentatively, D is TRBD2 (5 bases). In germline, CDR1 is SGHNT, CDR2 YYREEE (reference sequence). This CDR3 is 11 amino acids long. Trimming cost V 3 bases and J 6 bases, with 5 bases left between them. In nucleotides, the CDR3 is TGTGCCAGCAGCTCGGGGGATACGCAGTATTTT. It codes for CASSSGDTQYF. The variable domain in full, with the rest retrieved from reference TRBV5-4 and TRBJ2-3, is ETGVTQSPTHLIKTRGQQVTLRCSSQSGHNTVSWYQQALGQGPQFIFQYYREEENGRGNFPPRFSGLQFPNYSSELNVNALELDDSALYLCASSSGDTQYFGPGTRLTVL.

In the case of this clone: This CDR3 is also generated by other DNA sequences in the sample. Here the CDR3 reads CASSDRETQYF. CDR3 coding DNA: TGTGCCAGCAGCGATAGGGAGACCCAGTACTTC. The chain recombines TRBV2 with TRBJ2-5, with no clear D. The V gene's germline CDR1 is SNHLY and CDR2 FYNNEI. The CDR3 is made up of 11 amino acids. Trimming took off 6 bases at V and 5 bases at J, with 7 bases between the two ends.

The chain uses TRBV2 and TRBJ2-3; 7 bases match TRBD1. The CDR3 runs 15 residues. Per the germline V gene, CDR1 is SNHLY and CDR2 is FYNNEI. V shed 5 bases, J shed 2 bases, and the junction held 7 bases outside the gene matches. CDR3 in amino acids: CASSPQGQITDTQYF. CDR3 DNA sequence: TGTGCCAGCAGTCCACAGGGGCAAATCACAGATACGCAGTATTTT. The full variable domain, in which reference TRBV2 and TRBJ2-3 provide the parts outside the CDR3, is EPEVTQTPSHQVTQMGQEVILRCVPISNHLYFYWYRQILGQKVEFLVSFYNNEISEKSEIFDDQFSVERPDGSNFTLKIRSTKLEDSAMYFCASSPQGQITDTQYFGPGTRLTVL.

This clone was seen a handful of times. The chain links TRBV5-4 to TRBJ1-6; a weak D match, TRBD1 (5 bases). CDR3 length equals 14 residues. Germline-derived CDR1 and CDR2 are SGHNT and YYREEE (reference sequence). V lost 0 bases, J lost 9 bases, and 10 bases lay in between. The CDR3 DNA reads TGTGCCAGCAGCTTGGCCAGGGCCGGTTCACCCCTCCACTTT. Amino acids: CASSLARAGSPLHF. Complete variable domain (other parts from reference TRBV5-4 and TRBJ1-6): ETGVTQSPTHLIKTRGQQVTLRCSSQSGHNTVSWYQQALGQGPQFIFQYYREEENGRGNFPPRFSGLQFPNYSSELNVNALELDDSALYLCASSLARAGSPLHFGNGTRLTVT.

The rearrangement joins TRBV11-2 to TRBJ1-1, with 7 bases fitting TRBD1. The V and J ends lost 1 base and 2 bases, in that order; junction bases with no gene match: 1. The germline V gene encodes CDR1 SGHAT and CDR2 FQNNGV. The CDR3 has 14 amino acids. Here the CDR3 reads CASSLGQGNTEAFF. CDR3 nucleotide sequence: TGTGCCAGCAGCTTAGGACAGGGAAACACTGAAGCTTTCTTT. Variable domain in full (rest from reference TRBV11-2 and TRBJ1-1): EAGVAQSPRYKIIEKRQSVAFWCNPISGHATLYWYQQILGQGPKLLIQFQNNGVVDDSQLPKDRFSAERLKGVDSTLKIQPAKLEDSAVYLCASSLGQGNTEAFFGQGTRLTVV.

The genes are TRBV19 and TRBJ2-2; D is perhaps TRBD2 (6 bases). The CDR3 runs to 11 residues. Trimming shortened V by 3 bases and J by 13 bases, and 9 bases separated the two germline ends. Germline lookup yields CDR1 LNHDA and CDR2 SQIVND (reference sequence). As DNA, the CDR3 is TGTGCCAGTAGTATGGGAGGTTGGCTGTTTTTT. This gives the protein CASSMGGWLFF.

This clone is a singleton in its sample. The V and J genes are TRBV28 and TRBJ1-4; TRBD1 aligns across 10 bases. This CDR3 comprises 15 residues. The V and J ends lost 6 bases and 8 bases, in that order; junction bases with no gene match: 9. Germline V gives CDR1 MDHEN, CDR2 SYDVKM. Written as DNA, the CDR3 is TGTGCCAGCAGGTTCTGGAGGGACAGGGGAGAAAAACTGTTTTTT. Its protein product is CASRFWRDRGEKLFF.

CDR3 sequence: CASSVQGGPYEQYF. CDR3 nucleotide sequence: TGTGCCAGCAGTGTACAGGGGGGACCCTACGAGCAGTACTTC. The genes are TRBV6-5 and TRBJ2-7, with 8 bases aligning to TRBD1. Germline lookup yields CDR1 MNHEY and CDR2 SVGAGI. The CDR3 spans 14 residues. V lost 5 bases and J lost 2; bases outside the gene matches: 5.

The rearrangement links TRBV28 to TRBJ2-7, with 7 bases fitting TRBD2. Trimming at V came to 5 bases and at J to 3 bases, leaving 10 bases not matched to a gene. The CDR3 covers 15 residues. Germline V CDR1 and CDR2: MDHEN, SYDVKM. CDR3 nucleotide sequence: TGTGCCAGCAGTAGAACGCGGGGGTTCGGCTACGAGCAGTACTTC. As protein: CASSRTRGFGYEQYF.

This chain connects TRBV7-2 to TRBJ2-7, with TRBD1 as a possible D gene (7 bases). Germline V gene data show CDR1 as SGHTA and CDR2 as FQGNSA. V was trimmed by 1 base and J by 2 bases, leaving 24 bases between them. This CDR3 contains 19 residues. The DNA for the CDR3 is TGTGCCAGCAGCTTAGAGGCCGGAGGGGACAGTATAGTTCCCTACGAGCAGTACTTC. This sequence encodes CASSLEAGGDSIVPYEQYF.